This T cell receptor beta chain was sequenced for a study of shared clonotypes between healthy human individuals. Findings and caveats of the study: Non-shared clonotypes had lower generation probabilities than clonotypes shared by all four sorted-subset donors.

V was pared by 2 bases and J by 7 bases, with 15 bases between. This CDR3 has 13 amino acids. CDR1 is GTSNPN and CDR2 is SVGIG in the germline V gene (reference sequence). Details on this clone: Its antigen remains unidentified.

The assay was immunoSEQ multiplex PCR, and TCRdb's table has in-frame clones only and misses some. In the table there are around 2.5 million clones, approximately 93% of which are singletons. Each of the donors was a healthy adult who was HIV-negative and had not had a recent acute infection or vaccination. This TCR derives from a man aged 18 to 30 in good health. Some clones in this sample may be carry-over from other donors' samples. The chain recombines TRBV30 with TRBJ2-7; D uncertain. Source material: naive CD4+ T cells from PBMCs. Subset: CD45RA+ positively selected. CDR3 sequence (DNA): TGTGCCTGGAGTCCCTCAAGGGTGGGAGAGCAGTACTTC. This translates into CAWSPSRVGEQYF.